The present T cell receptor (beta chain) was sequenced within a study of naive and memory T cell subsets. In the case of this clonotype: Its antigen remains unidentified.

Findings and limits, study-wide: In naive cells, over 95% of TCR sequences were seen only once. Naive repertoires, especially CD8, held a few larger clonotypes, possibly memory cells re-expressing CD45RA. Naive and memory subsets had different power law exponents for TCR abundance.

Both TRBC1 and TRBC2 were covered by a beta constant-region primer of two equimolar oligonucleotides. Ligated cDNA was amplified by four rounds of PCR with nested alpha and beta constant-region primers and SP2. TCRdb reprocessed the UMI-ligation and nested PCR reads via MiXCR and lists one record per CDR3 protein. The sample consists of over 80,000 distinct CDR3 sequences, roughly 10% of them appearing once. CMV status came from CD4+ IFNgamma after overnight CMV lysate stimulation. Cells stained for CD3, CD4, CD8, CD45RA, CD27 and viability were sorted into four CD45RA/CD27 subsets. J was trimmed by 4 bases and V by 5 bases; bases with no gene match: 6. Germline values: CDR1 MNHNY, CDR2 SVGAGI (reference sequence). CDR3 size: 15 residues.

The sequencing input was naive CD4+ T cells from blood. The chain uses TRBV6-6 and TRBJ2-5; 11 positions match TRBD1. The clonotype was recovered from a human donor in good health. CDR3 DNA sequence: TGTGCCAGCAGTCCCCGGGACAGGGGGGGAGAGACCCAGTACTTC. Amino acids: CASSPRDRGGETQYF.